This T cell receptor beta chain was observed in a study of T cell responses to AZD1222 COVID-19 vaccine (dated by TCRdb to the early 2020s). In the study overall: AZD1222 recipients given second doses at about 4 weeks or at about 12 weeks were pooled, since spike-specific TCR depth and breadth were not found to differ between the two schedules. TCR sequencing was performed for 233 trial participants, of whom around 210 were given two doses of AZD1222 and 26 were given two doses of MenACWY control vaccine. Trial participants were enrolled by age into 18-55, 56-69 and 70-plus year subgroups, with roughly 160, 29 and 62 TCR-sequenced participants respectively. Here is what the overall study found, with its caveats: Vaccine-associated CD4 TCRs spanned the whole spike protein, with dominant responses in regions 160-218 and 743-854. Reportedly, close to half of the unique spike-specific TCRs recognized epitopes lying outside the regions that are mutated in the B.1.351 and B.1.1.7 variants. In the small 56-69-year group, the increase in depth fell short of significance, most likely because of low power. Most participants were white British and females outnumbered males, and the authors suggested that clonal diversity may have been underestimated. Spike-specific TCR breadth and depth rose significantly after two AZD1222 doses compared with day 0 and with MenACWY recipients. Because no day 14 peak-response samples were available, the repertoires could be characterized only after the peak T cell response. Conclusions about previously exposed vaccinees are limited because only five or six AZD1222 recipients were SARS-CoV-2 seropositive at baseline.

As concerns this clone: Its antigen has not been determined. No base quality information exists; no much larger clone differs at one position.

This sample's time point label indicates: baseline before first vaccination. Vaccinee samples came from UK trials COV001 and COV002, including a single-blind randomized controlled phase 2/3 trial of AZD1222 (ChAdOx1 nCoV-19) in healthy adults. Trial participant PBMC samples were collected at day 0 and day 28 after the second dose for TCRbeta chain sequencing. From its cysteine to its phenylalanine, the CDR3 spans 15 amino acids. The read is trimmed to its CDR3 DNA, 45 bases read in frame from base 1. The germline V gene provides CDR1 KGHDR and CDR2 SFDVKD. Trimming at the junction amounts to 1 base on V and 5 bases on J, and the germline ends lie 11 bases apart. The CDR3 regions of human TCRbeta chains were subjected to immunosequencing. As for how the authors treated the data: TCRs in the repertoires were compared against a reference library of SARS-CoV-2-specific TCRs that had been generated with the MIRA antigen-specificity platform. Breadth meant the fraction of unique TCRs that were SARS-CoV-2-associated, whereas depth meant the fraction of total T cells that were SARS-CoV-2-associated. Using the MIRA data, each spike-specific TCR was mapped to the spike region that the TCR reacts to and placed in a CD4 or CD8 class. Log10-transformed breadth and depth values were compared by one-way ANOVA with Sidak's multiple comparisons tests. TCRdb stores this immuneACCESS table with in-frame sequences only. Part of the clones is absent; in the studies checked, under half of the shortfall reflects unresolved V genes, and no reason is known for the rest. For V, J and clone size, that table is used; D and trimming come from the DNA. This sample is represented by some 110,000 clones; roughly 92% of them were singletons. 1.5% to 2% of the sample is taken by the ten largest.

Sequencing was performed on peripheral blood, taken on day 0 of AZD1222 vaccination. The clonotype originates from an adult in good health. Recombination joined TRBV24-1 with TRBJ2-1; there is no confident call for the D gene. The DNA sequence reads TGTGCCACCAGTGATTTTGTGGGAATACACAATGAGCAGTTCTTC. Translated, it reads CATSDFVGIHNEQFF.